This T cell receptor (beta chain) was recorded in a study of cytotoxic CD8 clonotypes in ibrutinib-treated CLL. The overall study: Responses: roughly 25 partial, 2 complete; after median around 70 months, approximately 14 stayed remitted, approximately twelve progressed.

Depth targeted 1 in 200,000 to 1 in 1 million T cells, averaging 10x coverage per clonotype. The method was immunoSEQ multiplex PCR; TCRdb's version includes in-frame clones alone and lacks a portion of them. The sample shows about 50,000 clones, 50% to 60% of them seen only once. A remark on this clone: Its specificity is unknown.

Germline values: CDR1 DFQATT, CDR2 SNEGSKA (reference sequence). This CDR3 spans 10 amino acids. V lost 5 bases and J lost 5, with 3 bases in between. Points from the study as a whole: Whereas clonality rose at ibrutinib response, it declined toward baseline at progression.

This chain links TRBV20-1 with TRBJ1-4; D gene ambiguous. The receptor was derived from a human donor with chronic lymphocytic leukemia. Sequencing used PBMCs, obtained at disease progression, from a patient treated with ibrutinib. The CDR3 bases are TGCAGTGCTCGCAATGAAAAACTGTTTTTT. It codes for CSARNEKLFF.